The next 6 T cell receptor beta chains were all read from a single sample in a study of T cells in Graves' hyperthyroidism and ophthalmopathy. The CDR3 regions of TCR beta were amplified from RNA transcripts. Initially, a first-round RT-PCR of the TCR CDR3 employed the HTBI primer set. Via MiXCR, TCRdb re-called the multiplex PCR reads, giving one row per CDR3 protein. The repertoire has some 550,000 distinct CDR3 sequences, less than 25% of them found once; the top ten carry 26%. The sequencing sample was made of blood. These receptors were collected from a man between 18 and 35 years old with Graves' hyperthyroidism.

This clonotype has at least ten counts. The CDR3 DNA follows: TGTGCCAGCAGTCCCCCCCAGCGGGGGGTCTACGAGCAGTACTTC. Protein sequence: CASSPPQRGVYEQYF. This chain uses TRBV6-1 with TRBJ2-7; 9 bases line up with TRBD2. V lost 5 bases to trimming and J lost 3 bases; unmatched junction nucleotides: 8. This CDR3 comprises 15 residues. The V gene's germline CDR1 is MNHNS and CDR2 SASEGT.

In this sample, this clonotype turned up a few times. V and J are TRBV30 and TRBJ1-2, with D tentatively TRBD1 (5 bases). The germline V gene has CDR1 GTSNPN and CDR2 SVGIG (reference sequence). The CDR3 totals 11 residues. Trimming stripped 4 bases from V and 5 bases from J, with 8 bases between. CDR3 sequence: CAWKGDYGYTF. The CDR3 region has the DNA TGTGCCTGGAAAGGGGATTATGGCTACACCTTC.

In its sample, this clonotype was seen many times. This chain links TRBV24-1 with TRBJ1-1, with D perhaps matching TRBD1 (5 bases). Germline V lookup: CDR1 KGHDR, CDR2 SFDVKD. This CDR3 has 12 residues. V lost 9 bases and J 10 bases, leaving 17 bases between the germline ends. In DNA form, the CDR3 reads TGTGCCACCCGTGGCTGGGACGGCATAGCTTTCTTT. This codes for CATRGWDGIAFF.

This clonotype was seen a handful of times. The chain combines TRBV7-2 with TRBJ1-2; no firm D call. This CDR3 has 13 amino acids. Between the trimmed V and J ends, which lost 4 bases and 4 bases, there was a span of 10 bases. CDR1 is SGHTA and CDR2 is FQGNSA in the germline V gene. This CDR3 reads CASSYSVTYGYTF. The CDR3 nucleotides are TGTGCCAGCAGCTACTCGGTCACCTATGGCTACACCTTC.

This clonotype was detected many times. J is TRBJ1-2 and V is TRBV20-1, with 7 bases aligning to TRBD1. Germline CDR1 reads DFQATT; CDR2 reads SNEGSKA (reference sequence). After removal of 2 bases from V and 4 bases from J, the junction contained 16 bases not matched to a gene. This CDR3 comprises 17 residues. The DNA for the CDR3 is TGCAGTGCTAGACCTTTGCCCGGGACAGTTGCTTTCTATGGCTACACCTTC. It is translated as CSARPLPGTVAFYGYTF.

This clonotype was seen at least ten times. V is TRBV27 and J is TRBJ1-1, with D perhaps matching TRBD1 (6 bases). V lost 1 base to trimming and J lost 0 bases, with 12 bases between them. This CDR3 comprises 16 residues. Germline V gene data show CDR1 as MNHEY and CDR2 as SMNVEV (reference sequence). The CDR3, as DNA: TGTGCCAGCAGTTTATTGGGGCGGGGGCTGAACACTGAAGCTTTCTTT. Protein product: CASSLLGRGLNTEAFF.